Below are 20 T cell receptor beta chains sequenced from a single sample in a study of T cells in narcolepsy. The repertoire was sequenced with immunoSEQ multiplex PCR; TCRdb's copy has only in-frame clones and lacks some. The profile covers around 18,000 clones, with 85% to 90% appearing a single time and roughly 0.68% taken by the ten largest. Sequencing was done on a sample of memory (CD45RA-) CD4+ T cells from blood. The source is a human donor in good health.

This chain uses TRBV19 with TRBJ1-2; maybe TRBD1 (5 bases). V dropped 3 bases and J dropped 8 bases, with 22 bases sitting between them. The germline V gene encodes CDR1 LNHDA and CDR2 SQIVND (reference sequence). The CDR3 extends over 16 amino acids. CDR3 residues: CASSMTGTGPWKGYTF. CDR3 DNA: TGTGCCAGTAGTATGACCGGGACGGGGCCTTGGAAAGGCTACACCTTC.

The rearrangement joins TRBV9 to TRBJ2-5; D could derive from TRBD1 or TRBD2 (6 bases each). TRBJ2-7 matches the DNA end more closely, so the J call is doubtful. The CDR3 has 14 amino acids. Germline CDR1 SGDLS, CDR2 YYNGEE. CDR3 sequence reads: CASSRGLGLHEQYF. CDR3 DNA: TGTGCCAGCAGCCGGGGGCTAGGTCTCCACGAGCAGTACTTC.

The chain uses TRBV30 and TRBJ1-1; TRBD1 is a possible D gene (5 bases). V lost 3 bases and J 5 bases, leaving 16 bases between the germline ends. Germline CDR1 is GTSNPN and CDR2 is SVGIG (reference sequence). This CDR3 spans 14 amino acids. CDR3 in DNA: TGTGCCTGGAGGGCCAGCCCAGCAGGGACTGAAGCTTTCTTT. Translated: CAWRASPAGTEAFF. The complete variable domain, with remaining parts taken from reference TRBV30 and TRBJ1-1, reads SQTIHQWPATLVQPVGSPLSLECTVEGTSNPNLYWYRQAAGRGLQLLFYSVGIGQISSEVPQNLSASRPQDRQFILSSKKLLLSDSGFYLCAWRASPAGTEAFFGQGTRLTVV.

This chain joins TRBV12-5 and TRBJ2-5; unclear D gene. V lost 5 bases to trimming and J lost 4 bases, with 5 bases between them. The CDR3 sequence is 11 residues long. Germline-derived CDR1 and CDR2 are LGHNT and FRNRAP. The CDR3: CASGVLETQYF. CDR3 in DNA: TGTGCTAGTGGTGTGTTAGAGACCCAGTACTTC. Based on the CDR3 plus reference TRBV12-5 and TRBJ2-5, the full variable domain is DARVTQTPRHKVTEMGQEVTMRCQPILGHNTVFWYRQTMMQGLELLAYFRNRAPLDDSGMPKDRFSAEMPDATLATLKIQPSEPRDSAVYFCASGVLETQYFGPGTRLLVL.

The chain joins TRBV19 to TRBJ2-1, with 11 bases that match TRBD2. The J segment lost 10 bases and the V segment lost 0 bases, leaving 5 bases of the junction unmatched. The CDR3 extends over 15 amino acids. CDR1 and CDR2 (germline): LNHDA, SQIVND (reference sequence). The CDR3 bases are TGTGCCAGTAGTATAGACGGGACTAGCGGACCCGAGCAGTTCTTC. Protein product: CASSIDGTSGPEQFF.

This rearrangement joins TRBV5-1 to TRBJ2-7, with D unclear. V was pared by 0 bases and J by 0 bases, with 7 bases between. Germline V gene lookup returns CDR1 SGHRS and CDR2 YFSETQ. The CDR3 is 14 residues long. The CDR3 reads CASSLGMSSYEQYF. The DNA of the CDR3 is TGCGCCAGCAGCTTGGGAATGAGCTCCTACGAGCAGTACTTC.

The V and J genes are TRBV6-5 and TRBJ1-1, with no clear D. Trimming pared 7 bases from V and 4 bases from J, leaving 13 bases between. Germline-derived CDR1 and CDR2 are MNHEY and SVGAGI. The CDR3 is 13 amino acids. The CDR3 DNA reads TGTGCCAGCACCGCCAGGTACGGCACTGAAGCTTTCTTT. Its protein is CASTARYGTEAFF.

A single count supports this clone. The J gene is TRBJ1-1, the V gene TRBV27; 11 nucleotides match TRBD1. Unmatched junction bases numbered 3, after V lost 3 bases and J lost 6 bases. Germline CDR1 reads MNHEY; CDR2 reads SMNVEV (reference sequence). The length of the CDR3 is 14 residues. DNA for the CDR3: TGTGCCAGCAGTTTCGGACAGGGGGCCTCTGAAGCTTTCTTT. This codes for CASSFGQGASEAFF.

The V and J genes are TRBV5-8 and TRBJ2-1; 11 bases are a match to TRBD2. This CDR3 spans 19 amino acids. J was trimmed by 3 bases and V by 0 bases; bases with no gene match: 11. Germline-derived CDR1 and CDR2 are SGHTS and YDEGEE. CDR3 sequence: CASSLGAGLADFFYNEQFF. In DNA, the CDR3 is TGTGCCAGCAGCTTGGGAGCGGGACTAGCGGACTTCTTCTACAATGAGCAGTTCTTC.

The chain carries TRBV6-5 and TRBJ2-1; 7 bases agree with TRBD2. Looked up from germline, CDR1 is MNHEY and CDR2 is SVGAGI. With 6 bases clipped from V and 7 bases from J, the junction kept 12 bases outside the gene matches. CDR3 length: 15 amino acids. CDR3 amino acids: CASRALGRASNEQFF. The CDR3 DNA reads TGTGCCAGCAGGGCCTTGGGGAGGGCCTCTAATGAGCAGTTCTTC.

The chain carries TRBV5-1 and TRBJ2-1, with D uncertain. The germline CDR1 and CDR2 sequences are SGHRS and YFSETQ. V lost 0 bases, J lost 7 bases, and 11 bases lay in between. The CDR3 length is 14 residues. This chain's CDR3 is CASSLGHGMNEQFF. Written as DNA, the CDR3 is TGCGCCAGCAGCTTGGGTCATGGGATGAATGAGCAGTTCTTC.

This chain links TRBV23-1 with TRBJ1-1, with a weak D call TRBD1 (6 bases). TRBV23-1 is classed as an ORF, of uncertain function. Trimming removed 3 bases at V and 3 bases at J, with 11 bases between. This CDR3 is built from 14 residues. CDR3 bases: TGCGCCAGCAGTCACGGGGGCTTCTACACTGAAGCTTTCTTT. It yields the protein CASSHGGFYTEAFF.

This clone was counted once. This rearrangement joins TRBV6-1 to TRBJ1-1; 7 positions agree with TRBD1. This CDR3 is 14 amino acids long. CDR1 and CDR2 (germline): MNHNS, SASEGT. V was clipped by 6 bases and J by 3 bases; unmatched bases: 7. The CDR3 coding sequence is TGTGCCAGCAGCGAACAGGGGAGGCACACTGAAGCTTTCTTT. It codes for CASSEQGRHTEAFF.

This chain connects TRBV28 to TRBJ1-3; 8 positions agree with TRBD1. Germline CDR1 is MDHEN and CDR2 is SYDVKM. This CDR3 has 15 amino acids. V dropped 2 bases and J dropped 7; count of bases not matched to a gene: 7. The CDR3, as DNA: TGTGCCAGCAGTTTACAGACGACAGGGGTGAACACCATATATTTT. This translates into CASSLQTTGVNTIYF.

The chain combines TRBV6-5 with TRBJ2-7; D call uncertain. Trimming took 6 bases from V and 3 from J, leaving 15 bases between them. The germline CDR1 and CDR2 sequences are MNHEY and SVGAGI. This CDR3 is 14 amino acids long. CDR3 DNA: TGTGCCAGCAGACGGAGTTTTAGGGACTACGAGCAGTACTTC. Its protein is CASRRSFRDYEQYF.

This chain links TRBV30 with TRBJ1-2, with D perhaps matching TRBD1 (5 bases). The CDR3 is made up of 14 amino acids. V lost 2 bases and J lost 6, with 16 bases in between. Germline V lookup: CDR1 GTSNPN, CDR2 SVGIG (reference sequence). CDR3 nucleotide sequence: TGTGCCTGGAGTATCGTAAGGGGAGTCCATGGCTACACCTTC. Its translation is CAWSIVRGVHGYTF.

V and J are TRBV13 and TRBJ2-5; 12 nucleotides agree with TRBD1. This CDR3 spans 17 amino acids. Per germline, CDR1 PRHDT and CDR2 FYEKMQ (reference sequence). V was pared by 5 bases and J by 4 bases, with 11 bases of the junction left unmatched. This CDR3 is CASSPRPGQGAGETQYF. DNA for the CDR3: TGTGCCAGCAGCCCCCGCCCGGGACAGGGGGCTGGAGAGACCCAGTACTTC.

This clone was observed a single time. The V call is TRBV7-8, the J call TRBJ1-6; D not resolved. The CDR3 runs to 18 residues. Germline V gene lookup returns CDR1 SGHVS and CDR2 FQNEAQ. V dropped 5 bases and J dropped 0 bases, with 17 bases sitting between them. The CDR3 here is CASSRPPDRSSYNSPLHF. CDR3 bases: TGTGCCAGCAGCCGCCCCCCGGACCGAAGCTCCTATAATTCACCCCTCCACTTT. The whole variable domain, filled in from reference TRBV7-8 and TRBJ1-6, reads GAGVSQSPRYKVAKRGQDVALRCDPISGHVSLFWYQQALGQGPEFLTYFQNEAQLDKSGLPSDRFFAERPEGSVSTLKIQRTQQEDSAVYLCASSRPPDRSSYNSPLHFGNGTRLTVT.

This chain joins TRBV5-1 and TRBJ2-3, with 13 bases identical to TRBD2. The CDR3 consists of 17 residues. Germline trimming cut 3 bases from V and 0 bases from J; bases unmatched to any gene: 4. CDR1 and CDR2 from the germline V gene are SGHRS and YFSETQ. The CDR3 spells CASSWTSGRMSTDTQYF. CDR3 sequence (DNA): TGCGCCAGCAGCTGGACTAGCGGGAGAATGAGCACAGATACGCAGTATTTT.

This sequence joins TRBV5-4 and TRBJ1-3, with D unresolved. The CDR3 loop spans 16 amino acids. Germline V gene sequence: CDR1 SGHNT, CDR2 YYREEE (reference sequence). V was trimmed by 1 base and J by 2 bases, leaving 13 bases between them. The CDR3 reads CASSLHRGKAGNTIYF. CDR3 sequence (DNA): TGTGCCAGCAGCTTGCATCGCGGGAAGGCTGGAAACACCATATATTTT. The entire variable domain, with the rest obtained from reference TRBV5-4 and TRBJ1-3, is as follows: ETGVTQSPTHLIKTRGQQVTLRCSSQSGHNTVSWYQQALGQGPQFIFQYYREEENGRGNFPPRFSGLQFPNYSSELNVNALELDDSALYLCASSLHRGKAGNTIYFGEGSWLTVV.